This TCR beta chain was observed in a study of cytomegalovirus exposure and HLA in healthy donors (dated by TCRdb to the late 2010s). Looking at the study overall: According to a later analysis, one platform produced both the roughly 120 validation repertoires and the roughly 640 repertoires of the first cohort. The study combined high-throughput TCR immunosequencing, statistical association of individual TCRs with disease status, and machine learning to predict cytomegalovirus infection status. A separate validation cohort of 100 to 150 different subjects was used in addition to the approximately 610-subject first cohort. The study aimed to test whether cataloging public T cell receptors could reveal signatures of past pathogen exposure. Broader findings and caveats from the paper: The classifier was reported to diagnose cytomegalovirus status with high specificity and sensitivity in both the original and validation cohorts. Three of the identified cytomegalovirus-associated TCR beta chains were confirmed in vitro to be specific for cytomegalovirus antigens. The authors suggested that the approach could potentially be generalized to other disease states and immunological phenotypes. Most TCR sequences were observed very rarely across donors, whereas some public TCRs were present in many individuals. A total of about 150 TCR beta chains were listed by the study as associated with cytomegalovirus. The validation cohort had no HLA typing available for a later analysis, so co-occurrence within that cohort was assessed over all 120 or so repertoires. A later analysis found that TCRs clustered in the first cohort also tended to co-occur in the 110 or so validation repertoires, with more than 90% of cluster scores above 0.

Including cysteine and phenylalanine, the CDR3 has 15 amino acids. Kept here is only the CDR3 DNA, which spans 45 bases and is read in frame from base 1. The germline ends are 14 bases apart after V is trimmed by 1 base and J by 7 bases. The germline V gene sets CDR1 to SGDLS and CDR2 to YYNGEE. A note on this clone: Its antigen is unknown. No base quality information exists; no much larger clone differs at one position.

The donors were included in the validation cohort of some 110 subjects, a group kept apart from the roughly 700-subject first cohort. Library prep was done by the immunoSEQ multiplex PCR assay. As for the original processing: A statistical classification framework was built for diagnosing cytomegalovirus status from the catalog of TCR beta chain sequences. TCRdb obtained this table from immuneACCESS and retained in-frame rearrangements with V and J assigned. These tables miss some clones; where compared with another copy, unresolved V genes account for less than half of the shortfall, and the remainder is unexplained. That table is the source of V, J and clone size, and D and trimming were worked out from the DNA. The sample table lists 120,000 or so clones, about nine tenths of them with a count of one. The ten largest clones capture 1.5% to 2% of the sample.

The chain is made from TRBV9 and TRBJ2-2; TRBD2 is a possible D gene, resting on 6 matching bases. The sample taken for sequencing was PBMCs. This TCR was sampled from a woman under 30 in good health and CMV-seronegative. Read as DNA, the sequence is TGTGCCAGCAGCGTACGACTAGGGAGCGACGGGGAGCTGTTTTTT. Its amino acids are CASSVRLGSDGELFF.